The rows below give T cell receptor beta chains drawn from one sample of a study of shared clonotypes between healthy human individuals. Clones were sequenced by immunoSEQ multiplex PCR, and TCRdb holds only the in-frame ones, with some missing. The repertoire includes 490,000 or so clones, 76% of them detected once, and 10% to 15% sits in the top ten. The sequencing sample was made of PBMCs. The receptors originated from a woman in her forties in good health. Some clones in this sample may be carry-over from other donors' samples. Each CDR3 is given with its conserved first and last residue. The order of the fields is V gene, D gene, J gene, clone size, CDR3 protein, CDR3 DNA. The D gene is left open where the match is weak. Expanded clones are given a class, and other clones once, few, many or no size at all.

>TRBV5-6|-|TRBJ2-7|-
CASSLGDYEQYF
TGTGCCAGCAGCTTGGGAGACTACGAGCAGTACTTC
>TRBV12-5|-|TRBJ1-2|-
CASGTGTDYGYTF
TGTGCTAGTGGCACAGGGACGGACTATGGCTACACCTTC
>TRBV5-1|TRBD1|TRBJ2-4|-
CASSLGDRVENIQYF
TGCGCCAGCAGCTTGGGGGACAGGGTTGAGAACATTCAGTACTTC
>TRBV5-5|TRBD1|TRBJ1-2|-
CASSFAGQGDYGYTF
TGTGCCAGCAGCTTTGCAGGACAGGGAGACTATGGCTACACCTTC
>TRBV15|TRBD2|TRBJ2-1|-
CATSRVDRVTSGWSSYNEQFF
TGTGCCACCAGCAGAGTGGACAGGGTGACTAGCGGGTGGAGCTCCTACAATGAGCAGTTCTTC
>TRBV19|TRBD1|TRBJ2-7|once
CASSMGQGVDEQYF
TGTGCCAGTAGTATGGGACAGGGGGTGGACGAGCAGTACTTC
>TRBV29-1|TRBD1|TRBJ2-1|-
CSVFPGTGGSNEQFF
TGCAGCGTCTTCCCCGGGACAGGGGGATCTAATGAGCAGTTCTTC
>TRBV27|TRBD2|TRBJ2-2|-
CASSLGTRYTGELFF
TGTGCCAGCAGTTTAGGGACTAGGTACACCGGGGAGCTGTTTTTT
>TRBV28|-|TRBJ2-2|-
CASSFEMNTGELFF
TGTGCCAGCAGTTTTGAAATGAACACCGGGGAGCTGTTTTTT
>TRBV18|TRBD1|TRBJ1-1|once
CASSPGQGYTEAFF
TGTGCCAGCTCACCAGGACAGGGGTATACTGAAGCTTTCTTT
>TRBV18|-|TRBJ2-7|-
CASSQGQYEQYF
TGTGCCAGCTCACAGGGACAATACGAGCAGTACTTC
>TRBV28|-|TRBJ1-2|-
CASSSLGGSYGYTF
TGTGCCAGCAGCAGCTTGGGGGGATCTTATGGCTACACCTTC
>TRBV9|TRBD1|TRBJ1-2|-
CASSVGQGPYGYTF
TGTGCCAGCAGCGTGGGACAGGGCCCCTATGGCTACACCTTC
>TRBV10-3|TRBD1|TRBJ2-2|many
CAISGTGGQGAGELFF
TGTGCCATCAGTGGCACGGGGGGACAGGGCGCCGGGGAGCTGTTTTTT
>TRBV4-3|-|TRBJ2-1|-
CASSQEGRHNEQFF
TGCGCCAGCAGCCAAGAAGGACGTCACAATGAGCAGTTCTTC
>TRBV7-9|TRBD1|TRBJ2-7|once
CASSLAGQGYEQYF
TGTGCCAGCAGCTTAGCGGGACAGGGATACGAGCAGTACTTC
>TRBV7-9|TRBD2|TRBJ2-2|-
CASSILAGGPVGELFF
TGTGCCAGCAGCATCCTAGCGGGAGGGCCAGTCGGGGAGCTGTTTTTT